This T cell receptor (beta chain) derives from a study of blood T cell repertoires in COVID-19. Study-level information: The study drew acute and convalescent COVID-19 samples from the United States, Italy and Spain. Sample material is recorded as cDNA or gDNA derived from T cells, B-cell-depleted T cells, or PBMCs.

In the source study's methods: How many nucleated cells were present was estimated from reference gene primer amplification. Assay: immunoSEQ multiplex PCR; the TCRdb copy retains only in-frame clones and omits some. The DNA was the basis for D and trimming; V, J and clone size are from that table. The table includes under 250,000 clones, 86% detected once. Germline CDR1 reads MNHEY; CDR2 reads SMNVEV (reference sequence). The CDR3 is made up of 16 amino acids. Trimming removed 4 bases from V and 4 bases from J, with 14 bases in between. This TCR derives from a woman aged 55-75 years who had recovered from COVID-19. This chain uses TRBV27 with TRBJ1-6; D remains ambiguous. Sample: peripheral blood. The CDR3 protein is CASSYGSPEYNSPLHF. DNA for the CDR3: TGTGCCAGCAGTTACGGTTCCCCCGAATATAATTCACCCCTCCACTTT.